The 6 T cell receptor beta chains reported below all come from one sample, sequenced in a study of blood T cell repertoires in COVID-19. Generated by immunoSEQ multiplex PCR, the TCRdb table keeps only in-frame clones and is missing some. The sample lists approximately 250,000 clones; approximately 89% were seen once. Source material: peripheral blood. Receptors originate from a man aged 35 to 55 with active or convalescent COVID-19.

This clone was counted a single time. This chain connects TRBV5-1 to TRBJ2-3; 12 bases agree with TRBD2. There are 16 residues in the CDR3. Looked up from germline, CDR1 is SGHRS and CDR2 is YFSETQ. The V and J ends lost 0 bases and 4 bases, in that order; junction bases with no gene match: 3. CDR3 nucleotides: TGCGCCAGCAGCTTGGCTCTAGCGGGGGGGGCAGATACGCAGTATTTT. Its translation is CASSLALAGGADTQYF.

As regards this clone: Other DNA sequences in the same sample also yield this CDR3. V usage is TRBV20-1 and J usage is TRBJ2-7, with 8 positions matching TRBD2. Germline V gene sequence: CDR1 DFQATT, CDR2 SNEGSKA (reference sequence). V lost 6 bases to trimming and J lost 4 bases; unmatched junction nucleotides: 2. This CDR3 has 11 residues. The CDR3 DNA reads TGCAGTGCCCGGGAGGGATACGAGCAGTACTTC. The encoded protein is CSAREGYEQYF.

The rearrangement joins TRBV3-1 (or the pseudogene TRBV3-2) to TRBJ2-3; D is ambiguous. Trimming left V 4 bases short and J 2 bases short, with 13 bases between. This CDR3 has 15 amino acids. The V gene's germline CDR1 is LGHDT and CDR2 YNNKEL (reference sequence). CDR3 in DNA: TGTGCCAGCAGCCCCCGCGCGGTCAACACAGATACGCAGTATTTT. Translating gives CASSPRAVNTDTQYF.

CDR3 in amino acids: CASSLALISQYF. As DNA, the CDR3 is TGTGCCAGCAGTCTAGCCCTGATCTCCCAGTACTTC. The chain combines TRBV2 with TRBJ2-5; D may be TRBD2 (5 bases). In germline, CDR1 is SNHLY, CDR2 FYNNEI. The length of the CDR3 is 12 residues. Deletions cut 5 bases from V and 9 bases from J, with 13 bases between. Full variable domain (missing parts from reference TRBV2 and TRBJ2-5): EPEVTQTPSHQVTQMGQEVILRCVPISNHLYFYWYRQILGQKVEFLVSFYNNEISEKSEIFDDQFSVERPDGSNFTLKIRSTKLEDSAMYFCASSLALISQYFGPGTRLLVL.

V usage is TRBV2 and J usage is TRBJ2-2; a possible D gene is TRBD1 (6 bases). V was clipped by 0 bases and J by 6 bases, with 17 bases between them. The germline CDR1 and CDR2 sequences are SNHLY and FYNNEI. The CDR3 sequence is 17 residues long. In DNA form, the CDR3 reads TGTGCCAGCAGTGAAGCGCTTGTACAGGGAAAGGCCGGGGAGCTGTTTTTT. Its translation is CASSEALVQGKAGELFF.

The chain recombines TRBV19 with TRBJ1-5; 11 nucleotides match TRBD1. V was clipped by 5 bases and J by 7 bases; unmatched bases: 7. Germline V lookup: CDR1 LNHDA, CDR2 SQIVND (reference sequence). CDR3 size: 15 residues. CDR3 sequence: CASSPWTGGGQPQHF. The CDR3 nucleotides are TGTGCCAGTAGTCCCTGGACAGGGGGCGGACAGCCCCAGCATTTT.